One sample yielded the 8 T cell receptor beta chains listed below, sequenced in a study of blood T cell repertoires in COVID-19. TCRdb's table, derived via immunoSEQ multiplex PCR, lists solely in-frame clones and lacks some. This table holds approximately 90,000 clones, roughly three quarters found once. The sequencing sample was made of peripheral blood. These receptors were collected from a man between 65 and 80 years old with acute or convalescent COVID-19.

The chain combines TRBV10-3 with TRBJ2-5; 10 bases match TRBD2. Germline V gives CDR1 ENHRY, CDR2 SYGVKD. Trimming removed 3 bases from V and 2 bases from J; junction bases left unmatched: 3. CDR3 length: 15 residues. Here the CDR3 reads CAISDSGGKQETQYF. The DNA for the CDR3 is TGTGCCATCAGTGATAGCGGGGGGAAGCAAGAGACCCAGTACTTC.

In its sample, this clone ranks as medium-sized (0.01 to 0.1%). Here the CDR3 DNA reads TGTGCCAGCAGCTTTATGGCAGGGGTTAGGGAGACCCAGTACTTC. This codes for CASSFMAGVRETQYF. This chain connects TRBV5-6 to TRBJ2-5; D perhaps matches TRBD1 (6 bases). CDR1 is SGHDT, CDR2 YYEEEE, per germline. CDR3 length: 15 residues. The germline V and J ends were trimmed by 2 bases and 5 bases, with 16 bases remaining between them.

This chain uses TRBV20-1 with TRBJ1-1; TRBD1 matches at 7 bases. This CDR3 is built from 11 residues. In germline, CDR1 is DFQATT, CDR2 SNEGSKA (reference sequence). The CDR3 nucleotides read TGCATTCCAACAGGGGACACTGAAGCTTTCTTT. This translates into CIPTGDTEAFF.

The chain uses TRBV23-1 and TRBJ2-7; TRBD1 is a possible D gene (6 bases). TRBV23-1 falls under the ORF class, with uncertain function. Trimming removed 1 base from V and 3 bases from J, with 16 bases in between. The CDR3 runs 16 residues. Here the CDR3 reads CASSQWHRARLYEQYF. The DNA of the CDR3 is TGCGCCAGCAGTCAATGGCACAGGGCACGACTCTACGAGCAGTACTTC.

The rearrangement uses TRBV11-2 and TRBJ2-5; 8 nucleotides match TRBD2. V lost 1 base, J lost 1 base, and 5 bases stayed unmatched. In germline, CDR1 is SGHAT, CDR2 FQNNGV. The CDR3 has 16 residues. DNA of the CDR3: TGTGCCAGCAGCTTAGGGGCGGGGGGTCTCCAAGAGACCCAGTACTTC. Translation gives CASSLGAGGLQETQYF. The variable domain in full, with the rest retrieved from reference TRBV11-2 and TRBJ2-5, is EAGVAQSPRYKIIEKRQSVAFWCNPISGHATLYWYQQILGQGPKLLIQFQNNGVVDDSQLPKDRFSAERLKGVDSTLKIQPAKLEDSAVYLCASSLGAGGLQETQYFGPGTRLLVL.

The chain uses TRBV20-1 and TRBJ2-7; 7 bases are shared with TRBD2. The CDR3 totals 13 residues. Germline assignment: CDR1 DFQATT and CDR2 SNEGSKA (reference sequence). Losses at the gene ends were 3 bases for V and 5 bases for J; bases not matched to a gene: 7. The CDR3 sequence is CSASLAGRDEQYF. CDR3 bases: TGCAGTGCTAGTTTGGCAGGGAGGGACGAGCAGTACTTC.

This clone was detected only a few times. The V call is TRBV3-1 (or the pseudogene TRBV3-2), the J call TRBJ1-2, with D hard to call. Looked up from germline, CDR1 is LGHDT and CDR2 is YNNKEL (reference sequence). This CDR3 is 16 amino acids long. The germline V and J ends were trimmed by 0 bases and 8 bases, with 19 bases remaining between them. This chain's CDR3 is CASSQDQLQASLGYTF. The CDR3 DNA reads as TGTGCCAGCAGCCAAGACCAGCTCCAGGCCAGCTTAGGCTACACCTTC.

This chain uses TRBV3-1 (or the pseudogene TRBV3-2) with TRBJ2-3, with D perhaps matching TRBD2 (7 bases). The germline CDR1 and CDR2 sequences are LGHDT and YNNKEL (reference sequence). This CDR3 is built from 18 residues. V was cut by 4 bases and J by 2 bases, with 22 bases left in between. DNA for the CDR3: TGTGCCAGCAGCCCCGCCCCGGGTGGGGGGGACAACACAGATACGCAGTATTTT. As protein: CASSPAPGGGDNTDTQYF.